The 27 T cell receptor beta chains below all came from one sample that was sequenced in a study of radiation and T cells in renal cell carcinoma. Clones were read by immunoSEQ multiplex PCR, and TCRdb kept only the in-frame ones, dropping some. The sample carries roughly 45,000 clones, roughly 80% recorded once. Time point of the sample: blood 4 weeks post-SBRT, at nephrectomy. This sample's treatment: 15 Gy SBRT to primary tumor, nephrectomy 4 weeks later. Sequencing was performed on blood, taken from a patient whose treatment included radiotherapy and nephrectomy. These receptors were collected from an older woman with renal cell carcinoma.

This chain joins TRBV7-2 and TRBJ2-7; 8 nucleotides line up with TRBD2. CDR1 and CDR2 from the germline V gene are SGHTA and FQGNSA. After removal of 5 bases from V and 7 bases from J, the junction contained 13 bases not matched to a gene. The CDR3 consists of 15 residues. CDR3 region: CASSLWRGAKEEQYF. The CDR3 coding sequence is TGTGCCAGCAGCCTCTGGCGGGGGGCCAAGGAAGAGCAGTACTTC. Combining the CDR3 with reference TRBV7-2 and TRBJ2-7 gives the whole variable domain GAGVSQSPSNKVTEKGKDVELRCDPISGHTALYWYRQSLGQGLEFLIYFQGNSAPDKSGLPSDRFSAERTGGSVSTLTIQRTQQEDSAVYLCASSLWRGAKEEQYFGPGTRLTVT.

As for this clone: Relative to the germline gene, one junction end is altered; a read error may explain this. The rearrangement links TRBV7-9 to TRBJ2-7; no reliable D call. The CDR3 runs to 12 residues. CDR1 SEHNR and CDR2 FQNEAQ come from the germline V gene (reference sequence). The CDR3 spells CASSSQSYGQYF. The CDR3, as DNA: TGTGCCAGCAGCTCACAGTCCTACGGGCAGTACTTC.

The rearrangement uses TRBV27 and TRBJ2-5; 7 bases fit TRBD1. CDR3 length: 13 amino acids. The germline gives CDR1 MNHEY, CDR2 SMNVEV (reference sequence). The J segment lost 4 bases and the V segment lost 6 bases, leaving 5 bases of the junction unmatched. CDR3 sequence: CASRPGTVETQYF. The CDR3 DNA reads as TGTGCCAGCAGACCCGGGACAGTAGAGACCCAGTACTTC.

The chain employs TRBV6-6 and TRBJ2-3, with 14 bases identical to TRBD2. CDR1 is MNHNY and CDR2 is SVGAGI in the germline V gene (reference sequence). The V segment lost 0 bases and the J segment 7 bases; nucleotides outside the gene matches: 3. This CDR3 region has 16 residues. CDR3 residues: CASSYSTSGGANTQYF. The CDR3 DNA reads TGTGCCAGCAGTTACTCGACTAGCGGGGGGGCTAATACGCAGTATTTT.

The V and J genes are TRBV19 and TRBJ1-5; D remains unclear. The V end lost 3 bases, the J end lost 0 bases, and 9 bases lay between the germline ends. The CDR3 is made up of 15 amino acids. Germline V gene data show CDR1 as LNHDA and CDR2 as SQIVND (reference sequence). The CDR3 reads CASSIVGYSNQPQHF. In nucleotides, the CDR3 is TGTGCCAGTAGTATCGTCGGTTATAGCAATCAGCCCCAGCATTTT.

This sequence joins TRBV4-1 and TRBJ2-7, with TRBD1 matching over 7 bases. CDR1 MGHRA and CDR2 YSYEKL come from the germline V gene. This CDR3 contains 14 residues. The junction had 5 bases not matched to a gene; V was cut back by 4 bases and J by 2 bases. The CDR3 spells CASSLTTGTYEQYF. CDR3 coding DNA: TGCGCCAGCAGCCTCACGACAGGGACCTACGAGCAGTACTTC.

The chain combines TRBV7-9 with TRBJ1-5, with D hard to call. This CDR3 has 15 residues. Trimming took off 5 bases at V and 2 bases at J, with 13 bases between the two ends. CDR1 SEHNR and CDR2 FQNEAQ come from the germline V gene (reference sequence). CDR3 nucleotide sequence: TGTGCCAGCAGCCCCGGTTTTCAGCGCAATCAGCCCCAGCATTTT. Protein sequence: CASSPGFQRNQPQHF.

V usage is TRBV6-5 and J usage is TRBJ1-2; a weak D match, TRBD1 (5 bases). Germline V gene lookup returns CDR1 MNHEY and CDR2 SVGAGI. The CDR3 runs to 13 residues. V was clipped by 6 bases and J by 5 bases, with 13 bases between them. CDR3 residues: CASRVGERYGYTF. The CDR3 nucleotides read TGTGCCAGCAGGGTGGGGGAGAGGTATGGCTACACCTTC.

CDR3 bases: TGTGCCAGCAGCCCGACTAGCGGGGGATACAATGAGCAGTTCTTC. Translation: CASSPTSGGYNEQFF. The chain recombines TRBV6-6 with TRBJ2-1, with 12 bases matching TRBD2. After removal of 6 bases from V and 4 bases from J, the junction contained 4 bases not matched to a gene. The CDR3 totals 15 residues. Germline CDR1 reads MNHNY; CDR2 reads SVGAGI (reference sequence).

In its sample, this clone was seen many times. CDR3 sequence reads: CAWSEGIGLNEKLFF. DNA for the CDR3: TGTGCCTGGAGTGAAGGTATTGGACTTAATGAAAAACTGTTTTTT. The V gene is TRBV30, the J gene TRBJ1-4; D ambiguous. Trimming stripped 1 base from V and 4 bases from J, with 13 bases between. CDR3 length: 15 amino acids. CDR1 and CDR2 from the germline V gene are GTSNPN and SVGIG (reference sequence). The entire variable domain, with the rest obtained from reference TRBV30 and TRBJ1-4, is as follows: SQTIHQWPATLVQPVGSPLSLECTVEGTSNPNLYWYRQAAGRGLQLLFYSVGIGQISSEVPQNLSASRPQDRQFILSSKKLLLSDSGFYLCAWSEGIGLNEKLFFGSGTQLSVL.

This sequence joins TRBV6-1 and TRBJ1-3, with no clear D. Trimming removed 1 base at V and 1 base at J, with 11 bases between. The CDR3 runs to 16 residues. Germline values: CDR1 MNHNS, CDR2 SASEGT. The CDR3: CASSEGARGSGNTIYF. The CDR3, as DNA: TGTGCCAGCAGTGAAGGGGCCCGTGGGTCTGGAAACACCATATATTTT.

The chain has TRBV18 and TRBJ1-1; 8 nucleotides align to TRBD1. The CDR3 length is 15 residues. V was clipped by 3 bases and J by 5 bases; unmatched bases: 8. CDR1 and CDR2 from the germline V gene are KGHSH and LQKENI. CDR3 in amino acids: CASSPMTGEYTEAFF. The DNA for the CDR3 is TGTGCCAGCTCACCCATGACAGGGGAGTATACTGAAGCTTTCTTT. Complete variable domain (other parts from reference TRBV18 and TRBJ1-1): NAGVMQNPRHLVRRRGQEARLRCSPMKGHSHVYWYRQLPEEGLKFMVYLQKENIIDESGMPKERFSAEFPKEGPSILRIQQVVRGDSAAYFCASSPMTGEYTEAFFGQGTRLTVV.

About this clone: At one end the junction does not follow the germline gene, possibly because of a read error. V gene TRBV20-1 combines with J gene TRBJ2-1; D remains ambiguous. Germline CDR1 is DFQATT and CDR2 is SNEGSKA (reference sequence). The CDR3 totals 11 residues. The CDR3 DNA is TGCAGTGCTAGTTCCTCCAATGAGCAGTTCTTC. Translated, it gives CSASSSNEQFF.

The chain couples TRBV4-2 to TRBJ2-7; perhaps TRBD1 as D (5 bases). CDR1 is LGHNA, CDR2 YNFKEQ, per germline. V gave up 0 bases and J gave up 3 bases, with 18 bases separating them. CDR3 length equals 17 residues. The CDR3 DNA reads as TGTGCCAGCAGCCAAGAGGCTCCCAGGGTAGCCGACTACGAGCAGTACTTC. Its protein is CASSQEAPRVADYEQYF.

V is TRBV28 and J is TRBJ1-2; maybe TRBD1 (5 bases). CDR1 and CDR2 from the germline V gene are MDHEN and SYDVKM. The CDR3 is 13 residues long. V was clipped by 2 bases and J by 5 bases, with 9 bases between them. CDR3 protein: CASSLDRSYGYTF. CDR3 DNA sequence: TGTGCCAGCAGTTTAGACAGAAGTTATGGCTACACCTTC.

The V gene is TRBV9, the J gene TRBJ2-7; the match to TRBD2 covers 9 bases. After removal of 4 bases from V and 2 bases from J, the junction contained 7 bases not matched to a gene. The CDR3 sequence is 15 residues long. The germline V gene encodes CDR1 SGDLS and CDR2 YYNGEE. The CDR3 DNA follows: TGTGCCAGCAGCCCAGGAGCGGGAGGTCCCTACGAGCAGTACTTC. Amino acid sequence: CASSPGAGGPYEQYF.

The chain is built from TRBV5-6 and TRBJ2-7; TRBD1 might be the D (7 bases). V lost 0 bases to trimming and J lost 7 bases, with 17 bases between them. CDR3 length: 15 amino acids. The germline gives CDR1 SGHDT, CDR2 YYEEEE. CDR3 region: CASSLGGGQVVEQYF. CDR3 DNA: TGTGCCAGCAGCTTGGGGGGAGGACAGGTCGTGGAGCAGTACTTC. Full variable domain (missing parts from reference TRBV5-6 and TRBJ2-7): DAGVTQSPTHLIKTRGQQVTLRCSPKSGHDTVSWYQQALGQGPQFIFQYYEEEERQRGNFPDRFSGHQFPNYSSELNVNALLLGDSALYLCASSLGGGQVVEQYFGPGTRLTVT.

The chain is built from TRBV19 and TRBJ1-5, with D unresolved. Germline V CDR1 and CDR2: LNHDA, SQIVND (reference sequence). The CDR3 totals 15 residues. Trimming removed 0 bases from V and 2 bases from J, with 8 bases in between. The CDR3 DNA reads TGTGCCAGTAGTATAGACGGATGGGGCAATCAGCCCCAGCATTTT. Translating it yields CASSIDGWGNQPQHF.

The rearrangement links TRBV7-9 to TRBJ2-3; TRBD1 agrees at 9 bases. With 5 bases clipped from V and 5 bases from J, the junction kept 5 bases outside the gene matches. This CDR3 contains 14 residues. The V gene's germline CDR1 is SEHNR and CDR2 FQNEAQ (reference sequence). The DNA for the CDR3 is TGTGCCAGCAGCCTAAGACAGGGGGTAGATACGCAGTATTTT. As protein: CASSLRQGVDTQYF.

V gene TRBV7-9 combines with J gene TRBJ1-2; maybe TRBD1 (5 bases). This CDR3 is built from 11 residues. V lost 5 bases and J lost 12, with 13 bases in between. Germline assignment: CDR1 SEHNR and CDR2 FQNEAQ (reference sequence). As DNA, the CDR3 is TGTGCCAGCAGCACCGGGACGATCAACACCTTC. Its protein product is CASSTGTINTF.

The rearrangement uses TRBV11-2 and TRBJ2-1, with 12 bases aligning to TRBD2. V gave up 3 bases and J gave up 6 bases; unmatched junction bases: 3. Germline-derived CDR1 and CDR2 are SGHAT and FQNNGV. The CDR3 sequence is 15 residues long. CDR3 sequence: CASSLTSGSVNEQFF. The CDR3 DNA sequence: TGTGCCAGCAGCTTGACTAGCGGGAGTGTCAATGAGCAGTTCTTC.

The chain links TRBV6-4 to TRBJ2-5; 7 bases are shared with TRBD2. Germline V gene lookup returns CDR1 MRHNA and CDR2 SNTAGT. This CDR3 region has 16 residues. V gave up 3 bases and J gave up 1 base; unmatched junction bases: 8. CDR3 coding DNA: TGTGCCAGCAGTGAAAAGGCTAGCGGCTCCCAAGAGACCCAGTACTTC. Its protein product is CASSEKASGSQETQYF.

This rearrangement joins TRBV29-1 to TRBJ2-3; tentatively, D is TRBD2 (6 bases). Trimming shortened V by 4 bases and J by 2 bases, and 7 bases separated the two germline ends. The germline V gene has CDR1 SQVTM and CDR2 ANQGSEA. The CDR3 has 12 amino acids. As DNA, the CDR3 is TGCAGCGTTGGGGGGGTCACAGATACGCAGTATTTT. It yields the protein CSVGGVTDTQYF.

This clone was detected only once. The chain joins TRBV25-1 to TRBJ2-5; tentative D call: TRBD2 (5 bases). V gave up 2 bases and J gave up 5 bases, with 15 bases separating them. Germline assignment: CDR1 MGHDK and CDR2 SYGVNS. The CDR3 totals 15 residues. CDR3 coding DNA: TGTGCCAGCAGTGAAAGTCCGGGGTTGGGGGAGACCCAGTACTTC. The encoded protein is CASSESPGLGETQYF.

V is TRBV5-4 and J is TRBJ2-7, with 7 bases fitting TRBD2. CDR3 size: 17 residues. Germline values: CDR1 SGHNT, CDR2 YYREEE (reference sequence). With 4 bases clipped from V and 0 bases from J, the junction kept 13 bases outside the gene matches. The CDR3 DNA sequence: TGTGCCAGCAGCCCGCAAAGGATCGGGGGGTCCTCCTACGAGCAGTACTTC. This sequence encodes CASSPQRIGGSSYEQYF.

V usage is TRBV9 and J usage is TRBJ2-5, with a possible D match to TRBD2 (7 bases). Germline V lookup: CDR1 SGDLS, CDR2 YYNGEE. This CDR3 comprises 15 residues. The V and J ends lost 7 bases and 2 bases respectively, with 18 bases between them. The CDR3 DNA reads TGTGCCAGCGGGAGGGGGACCAGTGATCAAGAGACCCAGTACTTC. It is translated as CASGRGTSDQETQYF.

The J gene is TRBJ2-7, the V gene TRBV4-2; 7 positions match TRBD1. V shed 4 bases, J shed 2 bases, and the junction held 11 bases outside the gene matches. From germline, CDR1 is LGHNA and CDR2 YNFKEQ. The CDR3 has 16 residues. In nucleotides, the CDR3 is TGTGCCAGCAGCCGATCCACCGGGACAGTCCCCTACGAGCAGTACTTC. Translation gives CASSRSTGTVPYEQYF.